This is a list of T cell receptor beta chains from one sample in a study of neoadjuvant anti-PD-1 for oral cavity cancer. Assay: immunoSEQ multiplex PCR; the TCRdb copy retains only in-frame clones and omits some. The repertoire includes 9,600 or so clones, under 70% of them detected once, and less than 5% sits in the top ten. The specimen was PBMCs, collected after nivolumab (anti-PD-1) treatment. Receptor source: a person aged 35-79 years with oral cavity squamous cell carcinoma. The CDR3 runs from the conserved cysteine through the conserved F or W. D genes are given only for firm matches. Where a row states a size, it is once, few, many or the class of an expanded clone; other rows omit it.

V gene	D gene	clone size	J gene	CDR3 DNA	CDR3 protein
TRBV6-6	.	.	TRBJ1-6	TGTGCCAGCAGTCCCCGGGACCGTTCACCCCTCCACTTT	CASSPRDRSPLHF
TRBV30	TRBD1	.	TRBJ1-2	TGTGCCTGGAGTCTCCGGACAGGGAAGGAAGCTGGCTACACCTTC	CAWSLRTGKEAGYTF
TRBV14	.	few	TRBJ1-2	TGTGCCAGCAGCCAAGTCCTGAACTATGGCTACACCTTC	CASSQVLNYGYTF
TRBV5-1	TRBD1	.	TRBJ1-2	TGCGCCAGCAGCCCCGGGACAGGCGGCTACACCTTC	CASSPGTGGYTF
TRBV19	TRBD1	.	TRBJ1-2	TGTGCCAGTAGAGAAGTACAGGGGGCCAACTATGGCTACACCTTC	CASREVQGANYGYTF
TRBV6-1	.	.	TRBJ1-1	TGTGCCAGCAGTGATAAGGGTGGGGGGCGTTCCACTGAAGCTTTCTTT	CASSDKGGGRSTEAFF
TRBV5-1	TRBD2	.	TRBJ2-7	TGCGCCAGCAGCCCTGGGGGAGCGGGATTAGCCTACGAGCAGTACTTC	CASSPGGAGLAYEQYF
TRBV5-5	.	.	TRBJ1-6	TGTGCCAGCAGCTTGGAGGGGTACTCCTATAATTCACCCCTCCACTTT	CASSLEGYSYNSPLHF
TRBV7-9	TRBD1	.	TRBJ1-1	TGTGCCAGCAGCCCTGGACAGGCCACTGAAGCTTTCTTT	CASSPGQATEAFF
TRBV14	TRBD2	.	TRBJ2-1	TGTGCCAGCAGCCAGACTAGCGGGGGGGCCTTCAATGAGCAGTTCTTC	CASSQTSGGAFNEQFF
TRBV5-1	TRBD2	.	TRBJ2-1	TGCGCCAGCACCCGAGGGACTAGCGGGGTCTACAATGAGCAGTTCTTC	CASTRGTSGVYNEQFF
TRBV29-1	TRBD1	.	TRBJ1-1	TGCAGCGCGGGACAGATGAACACTGAAGCTTTCTTT	CSAGQMNTEAFF
TRBV5-1	.	few	TRBJ2-3	TGCGCCAGCACCTTCATGACAGGCACAGATACGCAGTATTTT	CASTFMTGTDTQYF
TRBV30	.	.	TRBJ2-7	TGTGCCTGGACCCTCCGGGGGCCGAACTACGAGCAGTACTTC	CAWTLRGPNYEQYF
TRBV4-1	TRBD2	.	TRBJ2-1	TGCGCCAGCAGCCAAGGGACTAGCGGGAGTTGGTCCTACAATGAGCAGTTCTTC	CASSQGTSGSWSYNEQFF
TRBV4-2	TRBD2	.	TRBJ2-1	TGTGCCAGCAGCCAAGATATCGCGGGCGGGGGGGCTATCTACAATGAGCAGTTCTTC	CASSQDIAGGGAIYNEQFF
TRBV6-6	TRBD2	.	TRBJ2-2	TGTGCCAGCAGTGGCGGGGGAAACACCGGGGAGCTGTTTTTT	CASSGGGNTGELFF
TRBV6-6	TRBD1	.	TRBJ2-1	TGTGCCAGCAGGACAGGGGCCGCTTGGGGTGAGCAGTTCTTC	CASRTGAAWGEQFF
TRBV7-2	.	.	TRBJ1-6	TGTGCCAGCAGCTTATCCCCCTTACAGGGATCACCCCTCCACTTT	CASSLSPLQGSPLHF
TRBV5-6	.	.	TRBJ2-7	TGTGCCAGCAGCAGCCCCCCGAGAAAGCAGTACTTC	CASSSPPRKQYF
TRBV9	.	.	TRBJ1-2	TGTGCCAGCAGCCAACCCCCGGGACTAAACTATGGCTACACCTTC	CASSQPPGLNYGYTF
TRBV4-1	TRBD1	.	TRBJ1-5	TGCGCCAGCAGCCCGGGACAGTTTATCAATCAGCCCCAGCATTTT	CASSPGQFINQPQHF
TRBV5-1	TRBD2	.	TRBJ2-7	TGCGCCAGCAGCTTCGAGGCGGGGGGACCCTACGAGCAGTACTTC	CASSFEAGGPYEQYF
TRBV25-1	.	.	TRBJ1-2	TGTGCCAGCAGTGAAGTGGCAGGCAACTATGGCTACACCTTC	CASSEVAGNYGYTF
TRBV10-1	TRBD1	few	TRBJ1-1	TGCGCCAGCAGTGGACGGCCTCGGACAGGGGGCTCCTCTGAAGCTTTCTTT	CASSGRPRTGGSSEAFF
TRBV29-1	TRBD1	few	TRBJ1-2	TGCAGCGTTGCGGACAGGATTTATGGCTACACCTTC	CSVADRIYGYTF
TRBV5-4	TRBD2	.	TRBJ2-3	TGTGCCAGCAGCCCCCCGACTAGCGAGCCAATCACAGATACGCAGTATTTT	CASSPPTSEPITDTQYF
TRBV5-1	TRBD1	few	TRBJ2-7	TGCGCCAGCAGCCCCTGGACAGGGAGCAACGAGCAGTACTTC	CASSPWTGSNEQYF
TRBV7-9	TRBD1	.	TRBJ1-6	TGTGCCAGCAGCACCAGGGGGTCCTATAATTCACCCCTCCACTTT	CASSTRGSYNSPLHF
TRBV10-3	TRBD2	.	TRBJ2-3	TGTGCCATCAGTGATAGCGGGGGGCGCTCTCATACGCAGTATTTT	CAISDSGGRSHTQYF
TRBV11-2	.	.	TRBJ2-7	TGTGCCAGCAGCTTAGTAGCCCAACAGGATTCCTACGAGCAGTACTTC	CASSLVAQQDSYEQYF
TRBV10-2	.	.	TRBJ2-6	TGCGCCAGCAGTGATGGACCGTCCTCTGGGGCCAACGTCCTGACTTTC	CASSDGPSSGANVLTF
TRBV7-2	.	.	TRBJ2-7	TGTGCCAGCAGCTTAGGAGGTGGGTCCGAGCAGTACTTC	CASSLGGGSEQYF
TRBV5-1	TRBD1	.	TRBJ2-1	TGCGCCAGCAGCCAACCTAACAGGGGGCAGGGCGATGAGCAGTTCTTC	CASSQPNRGQGDEQFF
TRBV7-2	.	.	TRBJ1-1	TGTGCCAGCAGCTTGAGGGTTGGTGCGAACACTGAAGCTTTCTTT	CASSLRVGANTEAFF
TRBV9	.	.	TRBJ1-3	TGTGCCAGCAGCGTAGGTTGGACCCGCTCTGGAAACACCATATATTTT	CASSVGWTRSGNTIYF
TRBV29-1	TRBD1	.	TRBJ1-2	TGCAGCGCCGGCAAGGGGACAGGCATGTATGGCTACACCTTC	CSAGKGTGMYGYTF
TRBV5-1	TRBD1	.	TRBJ2-5	TGCGCCAGCCTGAACCGGGACAGGGGGAAAGAGACCCAGTACTTC	CASLNRDRGKETQYF
TRBV12-5	TRBD1	.	TRBJ1-2	TGTGCTAGTGGTTTGTCAGGGGGGTATGGCTACACCTTC	CASGLSGGYGYTF
TRBV5-1	.	once	TRBJ2-3	TGCGCCAGCAGCCTGAGGACAGCGACCACAGATACGCAGTATTTT	CASSLRTATTDTQYF